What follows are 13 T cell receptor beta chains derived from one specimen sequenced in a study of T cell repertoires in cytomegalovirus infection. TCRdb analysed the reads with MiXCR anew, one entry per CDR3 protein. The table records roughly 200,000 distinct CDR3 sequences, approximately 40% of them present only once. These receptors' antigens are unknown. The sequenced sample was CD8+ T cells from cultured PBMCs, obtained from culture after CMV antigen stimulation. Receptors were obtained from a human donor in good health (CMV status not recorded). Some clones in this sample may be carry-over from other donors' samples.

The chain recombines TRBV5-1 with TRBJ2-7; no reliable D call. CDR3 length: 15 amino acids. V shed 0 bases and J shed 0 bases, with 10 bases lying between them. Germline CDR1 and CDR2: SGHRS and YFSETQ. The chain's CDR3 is CASSLGQGYSYEQYF. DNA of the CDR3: TGCGCCAGCAGCTTGGGACAAGGCTACTCCTACGAGCAGTACTTC.

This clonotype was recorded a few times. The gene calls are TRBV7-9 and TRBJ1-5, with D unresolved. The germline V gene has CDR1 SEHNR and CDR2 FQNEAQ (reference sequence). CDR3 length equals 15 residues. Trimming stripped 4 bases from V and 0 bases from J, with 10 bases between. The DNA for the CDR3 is TGTGCCAGCAGCTCTGAAGGGAGTAGCAATCAGCCCCAGCATTTT. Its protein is CASSSEGSSNQPQHF.

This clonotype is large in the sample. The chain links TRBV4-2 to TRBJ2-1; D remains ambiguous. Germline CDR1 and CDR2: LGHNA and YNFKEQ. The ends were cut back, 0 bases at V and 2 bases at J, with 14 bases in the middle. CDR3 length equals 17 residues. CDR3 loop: CASSQEIGGLAYNEQFF. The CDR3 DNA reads TGTGCCAGCAGCCAAGAGATTGGCGGCCTGGCCTACAATGAGCAGTTCTTC.

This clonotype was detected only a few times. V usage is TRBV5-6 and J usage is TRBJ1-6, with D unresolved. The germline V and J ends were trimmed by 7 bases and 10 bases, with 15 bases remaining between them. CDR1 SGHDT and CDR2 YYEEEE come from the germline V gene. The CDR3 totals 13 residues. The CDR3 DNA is TGTGCCAGCTCCCGGGGTAACATCTCACCCCTCCACTTT. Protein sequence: CASSRGNISPLHF.

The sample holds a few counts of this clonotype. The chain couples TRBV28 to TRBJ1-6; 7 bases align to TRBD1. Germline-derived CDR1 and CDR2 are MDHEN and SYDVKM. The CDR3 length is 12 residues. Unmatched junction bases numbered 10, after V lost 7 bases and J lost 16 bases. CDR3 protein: CASTRTGRELHF. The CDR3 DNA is TGTGCCAGCACGCGGACAGGCCGGGAACTCCACTTT.

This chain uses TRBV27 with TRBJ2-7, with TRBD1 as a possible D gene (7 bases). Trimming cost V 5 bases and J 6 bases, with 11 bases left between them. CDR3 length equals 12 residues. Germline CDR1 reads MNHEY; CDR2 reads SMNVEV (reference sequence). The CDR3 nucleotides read TGTGCCAGCAGTGCGGGGACAGCCGAGCAGTACTTC. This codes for CASSAGTAEQYF.

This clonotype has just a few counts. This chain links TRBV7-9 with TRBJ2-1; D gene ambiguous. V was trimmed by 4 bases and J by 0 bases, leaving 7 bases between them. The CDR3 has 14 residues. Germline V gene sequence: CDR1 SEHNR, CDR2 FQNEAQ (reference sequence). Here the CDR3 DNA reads TGTGCCAGCAGCTCTATCCACTCCTACAATGAGCAGTTCTTC. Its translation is CASSSIHSYNEQFF.

CDR3 residues: CASSPGGVNEQYF. DNA of the CDR3: TGTGCCAGCAGTCCAGGGGGTGTGAACGAGCAGTACTTC. The genes are TRBV27 and TRBJ2-7, with 7 bases aligning to TRBD1. The J segment lost 5 bases and the V segment lost 5 bases, leaving 6 bases of the junction unmatched. CDR3 length: 13 residues. The V gene's germline CDR1 is MNHEY and CDR2 SMNVEV (reference sequence).

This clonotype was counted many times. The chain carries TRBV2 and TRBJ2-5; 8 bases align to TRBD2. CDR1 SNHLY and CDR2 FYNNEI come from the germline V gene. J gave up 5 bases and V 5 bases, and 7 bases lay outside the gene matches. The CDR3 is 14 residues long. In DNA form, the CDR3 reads TGTGCCAGCAGTCGGGGGGGCCCAGGGGAGACCCAGTACTTC. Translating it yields CASSRGGPGETQYF.

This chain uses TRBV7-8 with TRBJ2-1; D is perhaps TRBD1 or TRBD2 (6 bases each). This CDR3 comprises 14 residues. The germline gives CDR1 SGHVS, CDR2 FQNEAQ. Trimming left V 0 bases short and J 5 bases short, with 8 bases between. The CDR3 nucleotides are TGTGCCAGCAGCTTAGCGGGGGGCCACAATGAGCAGTTCTTC. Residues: CASSLAGGHNEQFF.

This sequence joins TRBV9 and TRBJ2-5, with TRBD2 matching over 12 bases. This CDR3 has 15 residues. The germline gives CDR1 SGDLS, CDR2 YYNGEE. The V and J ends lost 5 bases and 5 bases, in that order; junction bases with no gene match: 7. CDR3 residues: CASSPGLAGWETQYF. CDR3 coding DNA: TGTGCCAGCAGTCCAGGACTAGCGGGATGGGAGACCCAGTACTTC.

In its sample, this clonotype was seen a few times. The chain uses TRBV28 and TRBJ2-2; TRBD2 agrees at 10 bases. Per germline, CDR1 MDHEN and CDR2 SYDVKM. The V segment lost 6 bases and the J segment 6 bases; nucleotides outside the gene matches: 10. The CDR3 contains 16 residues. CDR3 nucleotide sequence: TGTGCCAGCAGAGGGGGGCTAGCGGGAGTTGCCGGGGAGCTGTTTTTT. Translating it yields CASRGGLAGVAGELFF. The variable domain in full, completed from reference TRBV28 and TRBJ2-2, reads DVKVTQSSRYLVKRTGEKVFLECVQDMDHENMFWYRQDPGLGLRLIYFSYDVKMKEKGDIPEGYSVSREKKERFSLILESASTNQTSMYLCASRGGLAGVAGELFFGEGSRLTVL.

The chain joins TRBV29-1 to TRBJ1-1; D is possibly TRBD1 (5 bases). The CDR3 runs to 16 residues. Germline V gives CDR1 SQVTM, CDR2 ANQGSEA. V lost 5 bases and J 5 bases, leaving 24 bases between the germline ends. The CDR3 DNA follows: TGCAGCGTTAACTCCCGGGCCCTGAGGGGAGGGACTGAAGCTTTCTTT. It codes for CSVNSRALRGGTEAFF.